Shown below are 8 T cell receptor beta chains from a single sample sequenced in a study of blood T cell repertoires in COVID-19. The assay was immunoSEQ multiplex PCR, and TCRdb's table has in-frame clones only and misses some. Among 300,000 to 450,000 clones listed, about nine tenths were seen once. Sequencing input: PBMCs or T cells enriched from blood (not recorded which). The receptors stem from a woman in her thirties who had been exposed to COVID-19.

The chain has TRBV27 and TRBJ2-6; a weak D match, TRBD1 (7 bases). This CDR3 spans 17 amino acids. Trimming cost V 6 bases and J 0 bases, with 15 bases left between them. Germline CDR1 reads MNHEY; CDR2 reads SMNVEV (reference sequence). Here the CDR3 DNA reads TGTGCCAGCAGGGCGGGACAGCCCTTCTCTGGGGCCAACGTCCTGACTTTC. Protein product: CASRAGQPFSGANVLTF.

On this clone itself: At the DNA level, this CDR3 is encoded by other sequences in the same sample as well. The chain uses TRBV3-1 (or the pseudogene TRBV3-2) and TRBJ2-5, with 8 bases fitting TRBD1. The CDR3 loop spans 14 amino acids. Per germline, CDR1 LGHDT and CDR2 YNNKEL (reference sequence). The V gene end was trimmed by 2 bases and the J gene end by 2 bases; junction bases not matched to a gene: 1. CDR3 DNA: TGTGCCAGCAGCCAAAGGACAGGGCAAGAGACCCAGTACTTC. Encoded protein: CASSQRTGQETQYF.

CDR3 sequence (DNA): TGTGCCAGCAGTTTTATTTCTGAAGCTTTCTTT. Encoded protein: CASSFISEAFF. The chain joins TRBV28 to TRBJ1-1; D is ambiguous. V shed 3 bases and J shed 6 bases, with 5 bases lying between them. Germline V gene data show CDR1 as MDHEN and CDR2 as SYDVKM. The CDR3 length is 11 residues. The entire variable domain, with the rest obtained from reference TRBV28 and TRBJ1-1, is as follows: DVKVTQSSRYLVKRTGEKVFLECVQDMDHENMFWYRQDPGLGLRLIYFSYDVKMKEKGDIPEGYSVSREKKERFSLILESASTNQTSMYLCASSFISEAFFGQGTRLTVV.

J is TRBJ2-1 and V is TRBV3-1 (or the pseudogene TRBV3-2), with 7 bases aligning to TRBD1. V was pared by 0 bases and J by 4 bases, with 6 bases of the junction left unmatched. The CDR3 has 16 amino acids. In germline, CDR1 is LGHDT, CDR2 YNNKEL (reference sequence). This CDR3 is CASSQDGDRMYNEQFF. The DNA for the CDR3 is TGTGCCAGCAGCCAAGACGGGGACAGAATGTACAATGAGCAGTTCTTC.

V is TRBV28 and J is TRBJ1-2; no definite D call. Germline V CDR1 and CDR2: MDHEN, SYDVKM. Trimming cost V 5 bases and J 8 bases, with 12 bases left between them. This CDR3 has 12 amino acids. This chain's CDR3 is CASSPGMGGYTF. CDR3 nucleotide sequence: TGTGCCAGCAGTCCGGGGATGGGAGGCTACACCTTC.

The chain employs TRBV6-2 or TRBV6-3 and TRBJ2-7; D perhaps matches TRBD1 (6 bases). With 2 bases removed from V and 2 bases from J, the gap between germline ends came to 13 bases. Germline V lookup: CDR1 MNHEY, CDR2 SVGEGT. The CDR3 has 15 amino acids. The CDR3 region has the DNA TGTGCCAGCAGTTACCTCCAGTCAGGGGCCTACGAGCAGTACTTC. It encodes CASSYLQSGAYEQYF.

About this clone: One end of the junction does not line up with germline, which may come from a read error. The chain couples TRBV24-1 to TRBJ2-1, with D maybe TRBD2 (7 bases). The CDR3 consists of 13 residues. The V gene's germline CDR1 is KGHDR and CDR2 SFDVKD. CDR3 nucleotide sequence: TGTGCCACCAGTGATGGGGGCTCCTCACGGGAGGTCTTC. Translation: CATSDGGSSREVF.

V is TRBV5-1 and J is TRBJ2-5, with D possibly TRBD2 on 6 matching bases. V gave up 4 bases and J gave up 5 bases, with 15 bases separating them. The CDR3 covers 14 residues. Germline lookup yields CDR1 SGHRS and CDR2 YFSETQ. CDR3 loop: CASSLGPGAETQYF. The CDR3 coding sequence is TGCGCCAGCAGCCTGGGTCCGGGAGCGGAGACCCAGTACTTC.